The 13 T cell receptor beta chains given below trace back to one sample, sequenced in a study of control samples from healthy donors and cancer patients. TCRdb's table, derived via immunoSEQ multiplex PCR, lists solely in-frame clones and lacks some. The sample lists about 89,000 clones, more than 75% occurring once. Input material: blood. The receptors here all came from a woman between 40 and 50 years old in good health.

The chain has TRBV2 and TRBJ2-5, with 8 bases matching TRBD1. Germline values: CDR1 SNHLY, CDR2 FYNNEI. The CDR3 runs to 15 residues. The ends lost 2 bases at V and 3 bases at J; junction bases unmatched: 5. In DNA, the CDR3 is TGTGCCAGCAGTGAACTGACAGGGGTTGAAGAGACCCAGTACTTC. Amino acid sequence: CASSELTGVEETQYF. The full variable domain, with the rest looked up from reference TRBV2 and TRBJ2-5, is EPEVTQTPSHQVTQMGQEVILRCVPISNHLYFYWYRQILGQKVEFLVSFYNNEISEKSEIFDDQFSVERPDGSNFTLKIRSTKLEDSAMYFCASSELTGVEETQYFGPGTRLLVL.

CDR3 in amino acids: CASSVGSSGVADTQYF. The DNA of the CDR3 is TGTGCCAGCAGCGTAGGGTCTAGCGGGGTGGCAGATACGCAGTATTTT. The rearrangement joins TRBV9 to TRBJ2-3, with 9 bases aligning to TRBD2. V was clipped by 0 bases and J by 4 bases; unmatched bases: 6. The CDR3 spans 16 residues. Germline V CDR1 and CDR2: SGDLS, YYNGEE.

The gene calls are TRBV7-2 and TRBJ2-2; no firm D call. The CDR3 consists of 15 residues. V lost 0 bases and J lost 6, with 11 bases in between. Per germline, CDR1 SGHTA and CDR2 FQGNSA. The CDR3 sequence is CASSLAVLGSGELFF. DNA for the CDR3: TGTGCCAGCAGCTTAGCGGTGTTGGGTTCCGGGGAGCTGTTTTTT.

The V call is TRBV19, the J call TRBJ1-5; 7 nucleotides match TRBD1. Losses at the gene ends were 6 bases for V and 4 bases for J; bases not matched to a gene: 9. The length of the CDR3 is 15 residues. Germline V gives CDR1 LNHDA, CDR2 SQIVND (reference sequence). The CDR3 reads CASRQTGARNQPQHF. CDR3 coding DNA: TGTGCCAGTAGGCAAACAGGGGCGCGGAATCAGCCCCAGCATTTT.

The CDR3: CASSHLGLAGGWELFF. DNA of the CDR3: TGTGCCAGTAGCCACCTGGGACTAGCGGGGGGTTGGGAGCTGTTTTTT. The rearrangement joins TRBV19 to TRBJ2-2; 15 nucleotides match TRBD2. This CDR3 has 16 residues. Germline-derived CDR1 and CDR2 are LNHDA and SQIVND (reference sequence). After removal of 6 bases from V and 9 bases from J, the junction contained 8 bases not matched to a gene.

The V call is TRBV18, the J call TRBJ2-3; 9 bases are shared with TRBD1. Germline lookup yields CDR1 KGHSH and CDR2 LQKENI. J lost 6 bases, V lost 3 bases, and 7 bases had no gene match. This CDR3 has 15 residues. The CDR3 DNA reads as TGTGCCAGCTCACCGATGGGACAGGGTATGGATACGCAGTATTTT. Its protein is CASSPMGQGMDTQYF.

The chain carries TRBV7-6 and TRBJ2-3, with 7 nucleotides matching TRBD1. V dropped 4 bases and J dropped 0; count of bases not matched to a gene: 4. CDR1 and CDR2 (germline): SGHVS, FNYEAQ. The CDR3 has 15 residues. The DNA for the CDR3 is TGTGCCAGCAGCTCCGGACAGGCTAGCACAGATACGCAGTATTTT. This sequence encodes CASSSGQASTDTQYF.

This rearrangement joins TRBV30 to TRBJ2-5; no clear D gene. The germline V gene encodes CDR1 GTSNPN and CDR2 SVGIG (reference sequence). V lost 0 bases and J lost 5, with 19 bases in between. The CDR3 covers 16 residues. As DNA, the CDR3 is TGTGCCTGGAGTGTACGGGTAGGCCAAATCCCGGAGACCCAGTACTTC. The encoded protein is CAWSVRVGQIPETQYF. Using reference TRBV30 and TRBJ2-5 for the parts outside the CDR3, the full variable domain is SQTIHQWPATLVQPVGSPLSLECTVEGTSNPNLYWYRQAAGRGLQLLFYSVGIGQISSEVPQNLSASRPQDRQFILSSKKLLLSDSGFYLCAWSVRVGQIPETQYFGPGTRLLVL.

V is TRBV3-1 (or the pseudogene TRBV3-2) and J is TRBJ1-5; 12 bases align to TRBD1. Germline-derived CDR1 and CDR2 are LGHDT and YNNKEL (reference sequence). After removal of 4 bases from V and 6 bases from J, the junction contained 4 bases not matched to a gene. This CDR3 has 15 residues. For the CDR3, the DNA is TGTGCCAGCAGCCTGGGGACAGGGGGCATTCAGCCCCAGCATTTT. It specifies CASSLGTGGIQPQHF.

The genes are TRBV19 and TRBJ2-2; 8 bases line up with TRBD1. In germline, CDR1 is LNHDA, CDR2 SQIVND (reference sequence). Trimming cost V 8 bases and J 5 bases; bases outside gene matches: 10. The CDR3 spans 15 residues. This chain's CDR3 is CASLLRTGRTGELFF. CDR3 in DNA: TGTGCCAGTTTGCTCCGGACAGGGCGGACCGGGGAGCTGTTTTTT.

By share of the sample, this clone is medium-sized. The V gene is TRBV19, the J gene TRBJ2-5; D may be TRBD2 (6 bases). The CDR3 contains 17 residues. With 7 bases removed from V and 5 bases from J, the gap between germline ends came to 26 bases. In germline, CDR1 is LNHDA, CDR2 SQIVND (reference sequence). CDR3 sequence: CASTCRYGGGVCETQYF. The CDR3 DNA reads as TGTGCCAGTACCTGCCGATATGGGGGAGGTGTGTGTGAGACCCAGTACTTC.

This chain connects TRBV7-2 to TRBJ2-1, with 7 bases matching TRBD1. The J segment lost 3 bases and the V segment lost 3 bases, leaving 2 bases of the junction unmatched. The CDR3 has 14 residues. Germline CDR1 reads SGHTA; CDR2 reads FQGNSA. CDR3 bases: TGTGCCAGCAGCTTTAACAGGGGCTACAATGAGCAGTTCTTC. This encodes CASSFNRGYNEQFF.

The DNA of the CDR3 is TGTGCCAGCAGCTTCGGACCGGGGGGACAGTCACGGAGATCACCCCTCCACTTT. It specifies CASSFGPGGQSRRSPLHF. The chain is built from TRBV5-6 and TRBJ1-6; 7 bases align to TRBD1. Germline V gene sequence: CDR1 SGHDT, CDR2 YYEEEE. With 2 bases clipped from V and 10 bases from J, the junction kept 18 bases outside the gene matches. The CDR3 runs to 18 residues. The entire variable domain, with the rest obtained from reference TRBV5-6 and TRBJ1-6, is as follows: DAGVTQSPTHLIKTRGQQVTLRCSPKSGHDTVSWYQQALGQGPQFIFQYYEEEERQRGNFPDRFSGHQFPNYSSELNVNALLLGDSALYLCASSFGPGGQSRRSPLHFGNGTRLTVT.